This TCR beta chain was recorded in a study of blood T cell repertoires in COVID-19. Libraries were prepared by immunoSEQ multiplex PCR; TCRdb keeps only in-frame clonotypes and omits some of them. The sample lists some 94,000 clones; 84% were seen once. The CDR3 is made up of 17 amino acids. The V end lost 5 bases, the J end lost 3 bases, and 21 bases lay between the germline ends. Germline V gene data show CDR1 as MDHEN and CDR2 as SYDVKM. The chain links TRBV28 to TRBJ2-3; D is perhaps TRBD2 (5 bases). What was sequenced was peripheral blood. This sequence originates from a man between 65 and 85 years old with active or convalescent COVID-19. The chain's CDR3 is CASSLRRSRGRTDTQYF. The CDR3 DNA reads TGTGCCAGCAGTCTCAGACGGTCCCGGGGTCGGACAGATACGCAGTATTTT.